The next 13 T cell receptor beta chains were all read from a single sample in a study of blood T cell repertoires in COVID-19. The assay was immunoSEQ multiplex PCR, and TCRdb's table has in-frame clones only and misses some. The sample yields around 100,000 clones, about 74% seen once. The sample consisted of peripheral blood. These receptors were collected from a man between 65 and 85 years old with COVID-19, enrolled during active disease.

This rearrangement joins TRBV5-1 to TRBJ2-7; 9 bases line up with TRBD1. J lost 2 bases, V lost 3 bases, and 9 bases had no gene match. In germline, CDR1 is SGHRS, CDR2 YFSETQ. This CDR3 spans 16 amino acids. CDR3 coding DNA: TGCGCCAGCAGCTATGAGCCGGGACAGGGTACCTACGAGCAGTACTTC. It yields the protein CASSYEPGQGTYEQYF.

Many counts were recorded for this clone. This chain joins TRBV7-6 and TRBJ1-5; D uncertain. The V gene lost 0 bases and the J gene lost 2 bases, with 23 bases spanning the gap. The CDR3 spans 20 residues. Germline lookup yields CDR1 SGHVS and CDR2 FNYEAQ. The CDR3 region has the DNA TGTGCCAGCAGCTTAGCCCCGCCGGGGATGGTGTTTTTAGGCAATCAGCCCCAGCATTTT. It encodes CASSLAPPGMVFLGNQPQHF.

This chain uses TRBV6-6 with TRBJ2-1; 7 nucleotides line up with TRBD2. From germline, CDR1 is MNHNY and CDR2 SVGAGI (reference sequence). With V trimmed by 5 bases and J by 7 bases, 17 bases remained unmatched. CDR3 length: 17 residues. The CDR3 sequence: CASSLRPGLAAENEQFF. CDR3 DNA: TGTGCCAGCAGTCTAAGGCCCGGGCTAGCGGCAGAGAATGAGCAGTTCTTC.

The chain couples TRBV7-8 to TRBJ2-3, with 9 bases matching TRBD1. The junction had 5 bases not matched to a gene; V was cut back by 5 bases and J by 2 bases. The CDR3 length is 15 residues. CDR1 is SGHVS and CDR2 is FQNEAQ in the germline V gene. Here the CDR3 reads CASSSGTGHTDTQYF. CDR3 bases: TGTGCCAGCAGCAGCGGGACAGGGCACACAGATACGCAGTATTTT.

This clone was found a few times. The CDR3 loop is CASRTGGTYNEQFF. For the CDR3, the DNA is TGTGCCAGCCGGACAGGGGGCACCTACAATGAGCAGTTCTTC. The chain couples TRBV28 to TRBJ2-1, with 11 bases matching TRBD1. Germline lookup yields CDR1 MDHEN and CDR2 SYDVKM. V gave up 8 bases and J gave up 2 bases; unmatched junction bases: 2. This CDR3 has 14 amino acids.

About this clone itself: It is unclear where the CDR3 begins or ends on the DNA, so no DNA is shown, and the CDR3 is as TCRdb lists it. CDR3 amino acids: CASSENFGTGSYF. The V and J genes are TRBV25-1 and TRBJ2-3; the table's D call, TRBD1, was not checked against the DNA. The CDR3 is 13 residues long, ends included. Germline V gene lookup returns CDR1 MGHDK and CDR2 SYGVNS.

This chain joins TRBV11-2 and TRBJ2-1, with 14 bases aligning to TRBD2. V gave up 3 bases and J gave up 4 bases; unmatched junction bases: 2. This CDR3 contains 16 residues. Germline V gene data show CDR1 as SGHAT and CDR2 as FQNNGV. CDR3 coding DNA: TGTGCCAGCAGCTTCGGGACTAGCGGGGGATACAATGAGCAGTTCTTC. Translation gives CASSFGTSGGYNEQFF.

V usage is TRBV13 and J usage is TRBJ2-7; D ambiguous. Per the germline V gene, CDR1 is PRHDT and CDR2 is FYEKMQ (reference sequence). The CDR3 length is 13 residues. V was cut by 2 bases and J by 4 bases, with 9 bases left in between. This CDR3 reads CASSLWAEYEQYF. The CDR3 bases are TGTGCCAGCAGCTTATGGGCAGAATACGAGCAGTACTTC. The complete variable domain, with remaining parts taken from reference TRBV13 and TRBJ2-7, reads AAGVIQSPRHLIKEKRETATLKCYPIPRHDTVYWYQQGPGQDPQFLISFYEKMQSDKGSIPDRFSAQQFSDYHSELNMSSLELGDSALYFCASSLWAEYEQYFGPGTRLTVT.

The chain recombines TRBV6-2 or TRBV6-3 with TRBJ1-2; the match to TRBD1 covers 10 bases. CDR3 length: 14 amino acids. CDR1 MNHEY and CDR2 SVGEGT come from the germline V gene. V shed 2 bases, J shed 8 bases, and the junction held 5 bases outside the gene matches. Here the CDR3 DNA reads TGTGCCAGCAGTTACCCCGGGACAGGGGTCGGCTACACCTTC. Amino acids: CASSYPGTGVGYTF.

The V call is TRBV6-6, the J call TRBJ2-5; 11 bases align to TRBD1. The CDR3 is made up of 13 amino acids. V gave up 8 bases and J gave up 5 bases; unmatched junction bases: 4. Germline V gene sequence: CDR1 MNHNY, CDR2 SVGAGI (reference sequence). The CDR3 region has the DNA TGTGCCAGCCACAGGACAGGGGGCGAGACCCAGTACTTC. It specifies CASHRTGGETQYF.

This clone has more than one count but fewer than ten. The chain has TRBV7-9 and TRBJ1-1, with 8 bases aligning to TRBD1. This CDR3 spans 16 amino acids. Germline assignment: CDR1 SEHNR and CDR2 FQNEAQ (reference sequence). Losses at the gene ends were 3 bases for V and 3 bases for J; bases not matched to a gene: 9. The CDR3 is CASSFYRDRRDTEAFF. The CDR3 coding sequence is TGTGCCAGCAGCTTCTATAGGGACAGGCGTGACACTGAAGCTTTCTTT. Supplemented by reference TRBV7-9 and TRBJ1-1, the full variable domain reads DTGVSQNPRHKITKRGQNVTFRCDPISEHNRLYWYRQTLGQGPEFLTYFQNEAQLEKSRLLSDRFSAERPKGSFSTLEIQRTEQGDSAMYLCASSFYRDRRDTEAFFGQGTRLTVV.

Concerning this clone: The same CDR3 can be traced to other DNA sequences in this sample. The chain is built from TRBV7-9 and TRBJ2-7, with 8 bases that match TRBD2. Per germline, CDR1 SEHNR and CDR2 FQNEAQ (reference sequence). CDR3 size: 13 residues. V lost 2 bases to trimming and J lost 4 bases; unmatched junction nucleotides: 1. This chain's CDR3 is CASSLSGGYEQYF. The CDR3 coding sequence is TGTGCCAGCAGCTTAAGCGGGGGATACGAGCAGTACTTC.

The rearrangement uses TRBV7-3 and TRBJ2-7; 7 positions agree with TRBD2. J gave up 7 bases and V 5 bases, and 8 bases lay outside the gene matches. CDR3 length: 13 amino acids. Germline V CDR1 and CDR2: SGHTA, FQGTGA. Here the CDR3 reads CASSLRLASEQYF. CDR3 nucleotide sequence: TGTGCCAGCAGCCTCCGACTAGCTAGTGAGCAGTACTTC.